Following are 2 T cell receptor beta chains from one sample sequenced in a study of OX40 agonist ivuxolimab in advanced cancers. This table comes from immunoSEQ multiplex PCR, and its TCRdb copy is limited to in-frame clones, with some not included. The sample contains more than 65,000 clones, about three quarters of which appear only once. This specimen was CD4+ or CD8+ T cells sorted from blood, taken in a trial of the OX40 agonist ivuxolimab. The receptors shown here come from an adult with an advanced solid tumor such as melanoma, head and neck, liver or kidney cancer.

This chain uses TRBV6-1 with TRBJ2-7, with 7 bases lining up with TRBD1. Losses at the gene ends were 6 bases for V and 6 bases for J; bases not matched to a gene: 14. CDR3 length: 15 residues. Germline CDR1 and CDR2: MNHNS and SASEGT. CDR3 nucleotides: TGTGCCAGCAGCACCGGGACAGTCTTTTATGGCGAGCAGTACTTC. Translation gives CASSTGTVFYGEQYF.

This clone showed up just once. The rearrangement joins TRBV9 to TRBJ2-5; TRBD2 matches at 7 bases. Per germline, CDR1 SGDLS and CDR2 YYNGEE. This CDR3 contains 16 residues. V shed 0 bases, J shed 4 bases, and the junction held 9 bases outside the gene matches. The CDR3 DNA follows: TGTGCCAGCAGCGTAGGGACTAGGGGTAAGGGAGAGACCCAGTACTTC. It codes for CASSVGTRGKGETQYF.